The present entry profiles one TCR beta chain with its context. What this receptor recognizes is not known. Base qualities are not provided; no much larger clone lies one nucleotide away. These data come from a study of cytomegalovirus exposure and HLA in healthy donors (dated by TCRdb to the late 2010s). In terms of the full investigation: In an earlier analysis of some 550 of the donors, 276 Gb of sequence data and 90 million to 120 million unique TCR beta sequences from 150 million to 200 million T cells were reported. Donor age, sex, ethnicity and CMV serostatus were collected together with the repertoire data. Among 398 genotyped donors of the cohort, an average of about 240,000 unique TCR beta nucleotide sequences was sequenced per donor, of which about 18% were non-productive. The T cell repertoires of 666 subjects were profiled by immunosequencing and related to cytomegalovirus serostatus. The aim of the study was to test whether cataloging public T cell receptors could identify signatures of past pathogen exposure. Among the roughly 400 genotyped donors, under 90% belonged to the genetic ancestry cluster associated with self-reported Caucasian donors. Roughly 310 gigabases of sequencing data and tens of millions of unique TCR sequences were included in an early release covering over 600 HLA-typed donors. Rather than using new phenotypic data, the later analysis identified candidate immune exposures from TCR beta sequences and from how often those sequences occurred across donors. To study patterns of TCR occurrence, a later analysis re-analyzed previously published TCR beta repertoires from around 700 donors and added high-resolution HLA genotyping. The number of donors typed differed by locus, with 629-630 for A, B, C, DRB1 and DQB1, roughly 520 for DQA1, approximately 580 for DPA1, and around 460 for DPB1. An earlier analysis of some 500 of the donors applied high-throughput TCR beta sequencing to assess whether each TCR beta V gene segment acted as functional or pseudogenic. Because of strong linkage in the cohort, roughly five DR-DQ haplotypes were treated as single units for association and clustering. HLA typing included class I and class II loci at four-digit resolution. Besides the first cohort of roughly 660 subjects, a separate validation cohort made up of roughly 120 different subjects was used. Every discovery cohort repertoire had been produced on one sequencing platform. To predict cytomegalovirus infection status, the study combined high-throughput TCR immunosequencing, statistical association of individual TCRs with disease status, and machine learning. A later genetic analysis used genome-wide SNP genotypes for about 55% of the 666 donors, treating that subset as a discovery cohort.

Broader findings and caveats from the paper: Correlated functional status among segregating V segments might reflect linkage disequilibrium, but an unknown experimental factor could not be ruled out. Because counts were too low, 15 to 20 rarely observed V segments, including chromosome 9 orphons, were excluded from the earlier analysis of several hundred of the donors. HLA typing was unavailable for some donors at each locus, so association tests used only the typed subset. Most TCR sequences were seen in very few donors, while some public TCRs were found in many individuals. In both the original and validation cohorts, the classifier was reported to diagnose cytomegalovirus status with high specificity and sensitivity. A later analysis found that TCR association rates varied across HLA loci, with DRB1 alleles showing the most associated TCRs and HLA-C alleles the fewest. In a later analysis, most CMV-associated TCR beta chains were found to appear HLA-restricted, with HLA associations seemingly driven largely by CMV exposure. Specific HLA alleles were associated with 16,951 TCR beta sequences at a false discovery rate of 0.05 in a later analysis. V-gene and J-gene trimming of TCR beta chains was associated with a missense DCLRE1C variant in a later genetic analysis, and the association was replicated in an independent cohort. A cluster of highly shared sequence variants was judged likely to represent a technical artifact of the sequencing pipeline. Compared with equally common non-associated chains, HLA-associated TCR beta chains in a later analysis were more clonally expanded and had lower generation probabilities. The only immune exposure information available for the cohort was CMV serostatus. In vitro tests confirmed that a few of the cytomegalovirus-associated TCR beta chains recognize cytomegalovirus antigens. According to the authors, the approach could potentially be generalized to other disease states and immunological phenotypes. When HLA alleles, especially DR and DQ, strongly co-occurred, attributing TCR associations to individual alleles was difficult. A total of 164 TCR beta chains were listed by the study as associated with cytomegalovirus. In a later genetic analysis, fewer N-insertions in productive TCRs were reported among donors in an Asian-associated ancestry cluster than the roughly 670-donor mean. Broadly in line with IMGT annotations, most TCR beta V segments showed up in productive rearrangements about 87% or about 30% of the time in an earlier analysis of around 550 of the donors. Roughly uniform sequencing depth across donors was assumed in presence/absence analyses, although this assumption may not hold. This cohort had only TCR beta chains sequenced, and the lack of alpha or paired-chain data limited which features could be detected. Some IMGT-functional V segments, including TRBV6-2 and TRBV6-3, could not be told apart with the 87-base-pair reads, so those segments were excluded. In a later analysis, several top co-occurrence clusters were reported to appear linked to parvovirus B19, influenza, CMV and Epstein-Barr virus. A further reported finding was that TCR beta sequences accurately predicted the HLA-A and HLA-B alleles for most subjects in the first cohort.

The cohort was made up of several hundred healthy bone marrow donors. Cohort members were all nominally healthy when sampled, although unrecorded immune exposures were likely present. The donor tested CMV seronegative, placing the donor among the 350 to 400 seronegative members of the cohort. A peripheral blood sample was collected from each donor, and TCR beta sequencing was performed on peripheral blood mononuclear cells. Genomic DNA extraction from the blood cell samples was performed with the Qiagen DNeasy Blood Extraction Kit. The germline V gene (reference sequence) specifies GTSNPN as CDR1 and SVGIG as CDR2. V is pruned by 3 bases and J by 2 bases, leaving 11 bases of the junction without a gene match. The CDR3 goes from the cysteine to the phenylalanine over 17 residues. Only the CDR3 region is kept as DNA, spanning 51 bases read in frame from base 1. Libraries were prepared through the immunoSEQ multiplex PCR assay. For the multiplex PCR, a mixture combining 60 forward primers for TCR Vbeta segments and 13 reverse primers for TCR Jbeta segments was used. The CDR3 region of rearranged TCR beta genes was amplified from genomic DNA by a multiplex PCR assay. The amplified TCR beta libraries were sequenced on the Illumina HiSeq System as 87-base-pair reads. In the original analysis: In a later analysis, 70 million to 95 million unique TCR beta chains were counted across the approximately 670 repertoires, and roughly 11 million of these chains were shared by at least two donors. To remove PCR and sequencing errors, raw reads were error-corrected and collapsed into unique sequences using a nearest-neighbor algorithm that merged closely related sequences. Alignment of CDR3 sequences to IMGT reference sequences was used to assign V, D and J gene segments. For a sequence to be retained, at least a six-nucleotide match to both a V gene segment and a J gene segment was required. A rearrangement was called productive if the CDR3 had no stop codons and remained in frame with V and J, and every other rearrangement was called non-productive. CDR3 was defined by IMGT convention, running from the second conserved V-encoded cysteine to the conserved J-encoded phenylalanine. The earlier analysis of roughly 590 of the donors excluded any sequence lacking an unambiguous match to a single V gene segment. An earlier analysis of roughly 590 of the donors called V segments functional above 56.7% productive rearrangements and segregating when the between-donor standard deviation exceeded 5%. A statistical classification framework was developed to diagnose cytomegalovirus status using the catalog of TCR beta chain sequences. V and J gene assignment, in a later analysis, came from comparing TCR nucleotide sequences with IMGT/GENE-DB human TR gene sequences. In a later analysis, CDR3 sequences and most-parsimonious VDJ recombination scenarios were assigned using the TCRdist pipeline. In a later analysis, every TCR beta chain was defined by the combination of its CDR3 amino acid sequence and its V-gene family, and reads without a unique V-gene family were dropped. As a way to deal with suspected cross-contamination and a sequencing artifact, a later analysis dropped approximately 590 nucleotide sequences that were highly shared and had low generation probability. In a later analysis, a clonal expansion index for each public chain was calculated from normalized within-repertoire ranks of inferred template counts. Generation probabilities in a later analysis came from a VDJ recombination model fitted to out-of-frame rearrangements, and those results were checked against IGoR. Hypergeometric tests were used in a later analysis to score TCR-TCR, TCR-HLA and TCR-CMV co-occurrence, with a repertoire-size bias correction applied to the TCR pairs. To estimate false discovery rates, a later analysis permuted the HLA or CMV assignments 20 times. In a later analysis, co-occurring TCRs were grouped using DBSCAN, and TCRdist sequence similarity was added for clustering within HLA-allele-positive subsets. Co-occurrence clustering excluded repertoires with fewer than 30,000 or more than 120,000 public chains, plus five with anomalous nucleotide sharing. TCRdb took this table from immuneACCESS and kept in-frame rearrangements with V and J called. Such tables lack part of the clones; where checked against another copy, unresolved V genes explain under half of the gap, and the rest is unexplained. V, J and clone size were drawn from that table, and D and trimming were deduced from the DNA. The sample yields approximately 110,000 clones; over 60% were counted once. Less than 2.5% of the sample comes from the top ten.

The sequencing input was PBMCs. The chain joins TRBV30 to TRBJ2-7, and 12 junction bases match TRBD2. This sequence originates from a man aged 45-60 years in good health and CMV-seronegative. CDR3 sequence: CAWSLRGLAGRPYEQYF. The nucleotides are TGTGCCTGGAGCCTTCGGGGACTAGCGGGTCGTCCCTACGAGCAGTACTTC.